Presented here are 16 T cell receptor beta chains from one specimen sequenced in a study of blood T cell repertoires in COVID-19 (dated by TCRdb to 2020 to 2021). The library came from the immunoSEQ multiplex PCR assay. The clones in this table, taken by TCRdb from immuneACCESS, are in-frame only. Not every clone is retained; where verified, under half of the shortfall comes from an unresolved V gene, and the cause of the rest is unknown. The sample table shows tens of thousands of clones, and roughly nine tenths are seen once. Of the sample, 4% to 5% is held by the ten largest clones. The sequenced material came from peripheral blood. These receptors came from a woman aged 45-65 years with active COVID-19.

The V call is TRBV19, the J call TRBJ2-5, with 14 positions matching TRBD2. V lost 6 bases, J lost 5 bases, and 5 bases stayed unmatched. This CDR3 contains 15 residues. Germline CDR1 and CDR2: LNHDA and SQIVND (reference sequence). CDR3 sequence (DNA): TGTGCCAGTAGCACGGGACTAGCGGGAGCGGAGACCCAGTACTTC. It translates to CASSTGLAGAETQYF.

The chain uses TRBV28 and TRBJ2-1; 11 nucleotides agree with TRBD2. Germline CDR1 is MDHEN and CDR2 is SYDVKM. Trimming took 4 bases from V and 6 from J; bases not matched to a gene: 11. CDR3 length: 17 residues. Here the CDR3 DNA reads TGTGCCAGCAGTTCTAGCGGGAGGACCCCGCGACCCAATGAGCAGTTCTTC. Amino acids: CASSSSGRTPRPNEQFF.

The rearrangement links TRBV7-9 to TRBJ2-2; 7 positions match TRBD2. The CDR3 has 16 amino acids. V shed 5 bases, J shed 5 bases, and the junction held 11 bases outside the gene matches. Germline V gene sequence: CDR1 SEHNR, CDR2 FQNEAQ (reference sequence). CDR3 bases: TGTGCCAGCAGCGCTAGCGGCAGCCGAGAGACCGGGGAGCTGTTTTTT. It encodes CASSASGSRETGELFF.

This clone turned up a few times. The chain carries TRBV14 and TRBJ2-1, with 8 bases aligning to TRBD2. There are 16 residues in the CDR3. V lost 2 bases, J lost 8 bases, and 11 bases stayed unmatched. Germline loops: CDR1 SGHDN, CDR2 FVKESK. The CDR3: CASSQPPLAGSHEQFF. DNA for the CDR3: TGTGCCAGCAGCCAACCCCCGTTAGCGGGAAGCCATGAGCAGTTCTTC.

This chain joins TRBV5-1 and TRBJ2-3, with TRBD2 as a possible D gene (5 bases). CDR3 size: 14 residues. From germline, CDR1 is SGHRS and CDR2 YFSETQ. Trimming removed 1 base from V and 4 bases from J, with 10 bases in between. CDR3 loop: CASSLKLAPDTQYF. The CDR3 coding sequence is TGCGCCAGCAGCTTGAAGCTAGCCCCAGATACGCAGTATTTT.

This clone was counted only a few times. This chain uses TRBV5-1 with TRBJ2-5, with unresolved D. The CDR3 length is 13 residues. The V gene lost 0 bases and the J gene lost 1 base, with 4 bases spanning the gap. Germline loops: CDR1 SGHRS, CDR2 YFSETQ. CDR3 residues: CASSLDTQETQYF. The CDR3 region has the DNA TGCGCCAGCAGCTTGGACACCCAAGAGACCCAGTACTTC. Variable domain in full (rest from reference TRBV5-1 and TRBJ2-5): KAGVTQTPRYLIKTRGQQVTLSCSPISGHRSVSWYQQTPGQGLQFLFEYFSETQRNKGNFPGRFSGRQFSNSRSEMNVSTLELGDSALYLCASSLDTQETQYFGPGTRLLVL.

V gene TRBV6-2 or TRBV6-3 combines with J gene TRBJ2-1; no reliable D call. Deletions cut 6 bases from V and 3 bases from J, with 9 bases between. CDR1 is MNHEY, CDR2 SVGEGT, per germline. The CDR3 runs to 13 residues. In nucleotides, the CDR3 is TGTGCCAGCAGCCCCGGGTTCTACAATGAGCAGTTCTTC. Translation gives CASSPGFYNEQFF.

V is TRBV19 and J is TRBJ2-6; D is ambiguous. The ends were cut back, 6 bases at V and 0 bases at J, with 3 bases in the middle. This CDR3 has 13 amino acids. Germline V gives CDR1 LNHDA, CDR2 SQIVND (reference sequence). The CDR3 is CASRHSGANVLTF. The CDR3 DNA reads as TGTGCCAGTAGACACTCTGGGGCCAACGTCCTGACTTTC.

The rearrangement links TRBV2 to TRBJ2-2, with D perhaps TRBD1 (5 bases). Germline-derived CDR1 and CDR2 are SNHLY and FYNNEI. The CDR3 has 12 residues. Trimming removed 7 bases at V and 6 bases at J, with 9 bases between. As DNA, the CDR3 is TGTGCCAGCAAGGTGGGGCCCGGGGAGCTGTTTTTT. This translates into CASKVGPGELFF.

The rearrangement joins TRBV19 to TRBJ2-1; 9 bases are shared with TRBD2. The CDR3 has 15 residues. With V trimmed by 6 bases and J by 6 bases, 9 bases remained unmatched. Germline loops: CDR1 LNHDA, CDR2 SQIVND (reference sequence). The CDR3 protein is CASRVLAGDLNEQFF. The CDR3 coding sequence is TGTGCCAGTAGAGTACTAGCGGGTGACCTCAATGAGCAGTTCTTC.

The chain employs TRBV4-1 and TRBJ2-1; perhaps TRBD1 as D (6 bases). The CDR3 extends over 16 amino acids. The V end was cut by 1 base, the J end by 5 bases, with 15 bases between. Germline CDR1 MGHRA, CDR2 YSYEKL. For the CDR3, the DNA is TGCGCCAGCAGCCAAGTTGGCACAGGGATGGACAATGAGCAGTTCTTC. This encodes CASSQVGTGMDNEQFF.

The J gene is TRBJ2-2, the V gene TRBV6-6; D is unresolved. There are 13 residues in the CDR3. The V gene lost 2 bases and the J gene lost 4 bases, with 5 bases spanning the gap. Looked up from germline, CDR1 is MNHNY and CDR2 is SVGAGI (reference sequence). CDR3 loop: CASSYGFTGELFF. The DNA for the CDR3 is TGTGCCAGCAGTTACGGCTTCACCGGGGAGCTGTTTTTT.

This chain links TRBV9 with TRBJ2-1, with 16 positions matching TRBD2. Per germline, CDR1 SGDLS and CDR2 YYNGEE. CDR3 size: 17 residues. With 4 bases clipped from V and 6 bases from J, the junction kept 7 bases outside the gene matches. The CDR3 reads CASSPPGTSGRGNEQFF. DNA of the CDR3: TGTGCCAGCAGCCCTCCCGGGACTAGCGGGAGGGGCAATGAGCAGTTCTTC.

This chain uses TRBV10-1 with TRBJ1-6; a weak D match, TRBD1 (6 bases). Germline-derived CDR1 and CDR2 are WNHNN and SYGVQD (reference sequence). The length of the CDR3 is 14 residues. V dropped 11 bases and J dropped 7 bases, with 18 bases sitting between them. The CDR3 spells CASSEQGRNSPLHF. The CDR3 bases are TGCGCCTCCTCCGAACAGGGCCGAAATTCACCCCTCCACTTT.

V gene TRBV29-1 combines with J gene TRBJ2-7; 11 nucleotides line up with TRBD1. CDR1 is SQVTM and CDR2 is ANQGSEA in the germline V gene. J was trimmed by 6 bases and V by 2 bases; bases with no gene match: 9. The CDR3 covers 15 residues. CDR3 amino acids: CSVESRDRGGAEQYF. Written as DNA, the CDR3 is TGCAGCGTTGAAAGCCGGGACAGGGGGGGAGCCGAGCAGTACTTC.

V usage is TRBV4-1 and J usage is TRBJ1-2; 8 bases are shared with TRBD1. CDR1 and CDR2 from the germline V gene are MGHRA and YSYEKL. There are 16 residues in the CDR3. Trimming at V came to 3 bases and at J to 1 base, leaving 7 bases not matched to a gene. The CDR3 here is CASSHNTGGINYGYTF. CDR3 DNA sequence: TGCGCCAGCAGCCATAATACAGGGGGGATTAACTATGGCTACACCTTC.